The 25 T cell receptor beta chains given below trace back to one sample, sequenced in a study of T cell repertoires in cytomegalovirus infection (dated by TCRdb to between 2017 and 2020). Sequencing instrument: Illumina HiSeq 1500. TCRdb trimmed the raw reads at Q25, called clones with MiXCR and kept productive beta chains. Entries that share a CDR3 protein sequence are merged under the most common genes and DNA. This sample lists about 740,000 distinct CDR3 sequences; roughly 35% were detected once. The ten top clones hold more than 2.5% of the sample. Source material: PBMCs. Source of these receptors: a human donor in good health (CMV status not recorded). Some clones in this sample may be carry-over from other donors' samples.

The chain employs TRBV20-1 and TRBJ2-7, with D perhaps matching TRBD1 (5 bases). This CDR3 comprises 15 residues. Germline loops: CDR1 DFQATT, CDR2 SNEGSKA (reference sequence). V lost 6 bases, J lost 1 base, and 19 bases lay in between. CDR3 in amino acids: CSAVHPDTESYEQYF. CDR3 nucleotides: TGCAGTGCCGTTCACCCGGACACTGAATCCTACGAGCAGTACTTC.

There are a few counts of this clonotype. As DNA, the CDR3 is TGTGCCAGCAGCCCCCAATGGATGGGTAATCAGCCCCAGCATTTT. Translation gives CASSPQWMGNQPQHF. The chain links TRBV7-2 to TRBJ1-5; D gene unclear. The CDR3 extends over 15 amino acids. V was shortened by 5 bases and J by 4 bases, with 15 bases between the two germline ends. CDR1 is SGHTA and CDR2 is FQGNSA in the germline V gene. Full variable domain (outside the CDR3, taken from reference TRBV7-2 and TRBJ1-5): GAGVSQSPSNKVTEKGKDVELRCDPISGHTALYWYRQSLGQGLEFLIYFQGNSAPDKSGLPSDRFSAERTGGSVSTLTIQRTQQEDSAVYLCASSPQWMGNQPQHFGDGTRLSIL.

Details on this clonotype: The conserved closing phenylalanine or tryptophan is absent in this CDR3, likely reflecting a read error. The V call is TRBV7-2, the J call TRBJ1-2; 9 positions match TRBD1. Germline lookup yields CDR1 SGHTA and CDR2 FQGNSA. This CDR3 contains 15 residues. After removal of 4 bases from V and 4 bases from J, the junction contained 7 bases not matched to a gene. The CDR3 DNA reads as TGTGCCAGCAGCTATCGGGACAGGGCTCTCTATGGCTACACCTTA. Translating it yields CASSYRDRALYGYTL.

The chain has TRBV15 and TRBJ1-1; 7 nucleotides align to TRBD1. This CDR3 is 15 amino acids long. V gave up 3 bases and J gave up 0 bases; unmatched junction bases: 4. Germline CDR1 LNHNV, CDR2 YYDKDF (reference sequence). CDR3 coding DNA: TGTGCCACCAGCAGGGGGACAGAACTGAACACTGAAGCTTTCTTT. This codes for CATSRGTELNTEAFF.

This chain uses TRBV6-2 or TRBV6-3 with TRBJ2-6; D not resolved. The CDR3 sequence is 15 residues long. Germline V CDR1 and CDR2: MNHEY, SVGEGT. Trimming stripped 2 bases from V and 0 bases from J, with 5 bases between. The CDR3 DNA sequence: TGTGCCAGCAGTTACAAGGTCTCTGGGGCCAACGTCCTGACTTTC. It is translated as CASSYKVSGANVLTF.

A few counts support this clonotype. This chain connects TRBV7-6 to TRBJ2-3; TRBD2 matches 10 bases. The CDR3 totals 16 residues. Germline V CDR1 and CDR2: SGHVS, FNYEAQ. Unmatched junction bases numbered 7, after V lost 5 bases and J lost 2 bases. The CDR3 protein is CASSVTSGMITDTQYF. CDR3 coding DNA: TGTGCCAGCAGCGTCACTAGCGGGATGATCACAGATACGCAGTATTTT.

The chain employs TRBV11-1 and TRBJ2-7, with 9 bases matching TRBD2. Germline V gives CDR1 SGHAT, CDR2 FQDESV (reference sequence). The CDR3 spans 16 residues. The V segment lost 1 base and the J segment 0 bases; nucleotides outside the gene matches: 4. The CDR3 region has the DNA TGTGCCAGCAGCTTAGTCGCTAGCGGGAACTCCTACGAGCAGTACTTC. It encodes CASSLVASGNSYEQYF. The full variable domain, its missing parts supplied by reference TRBV11-1 and TRBJ2-7, is EAEVAQSPRYKITEKSQAVAFWCDPISGHATLYWYRQILGQGPELLVQFQDESVVDDSQLPKDRFSAERLKGVDSTLKIQPAELGDSAMYLCASSLVASGNSYEQYFGPGTRLTVT.

This chain connects TRBV7-9 to TRBJ1-1; D not resolved. CDR1 and CDR2 (germline): SEHNR, FQNEAQ (reference sequence). The CDR3 is 13 amino acids. The V end was cut by 11 bases, the J end by 1 base, with 14 bases between. CDR3 region: CAYGDLRNTEAFF. For the CDR3, the DNA is TGTGCCTACGGAGATTTGAGGAACACTGAAGCTTTCTTT.

V gene TRBV19 combines with J gene TRBJ2-3, with D perhaps TRBD1 (6 bases). The V gene lost 4 bases and the J gene lost 8 bases, with 16 bases spanning the gap. Germline V gene sequence: CDR1 LNHDA, CDR2 SQIVND (reference sequence). The CDR3 has 14 amino acids. The DNA for the CDR3 is TGTGCCAGTAGTAAATCCCAACAGGGACGTACGCAGTATTTT. Amino acid sequence: CASSKSQQGRTQYF.

The chain couples TRBV28 to TRBJ1-5; D remains ambiguous. Germline values: CDR1 MDHEN, CDR2 SYDVKM. V lost 4 bases, J lost 5 bases, and 15 bases lay in between. The CDR3 is 15 residues long. Here the CDR3 reads CASSSAAGEYQPQHF. The CDR3 bases are TGTGCCAGCAGTTCCGCGGCCGGCGAGTATCAGCCCCAGCATTTT.

This clonotype was counted only a few times. This sequence joins TRBV12-3 or TRBV12-4 and TRBJ1-2, with D perhaps TRBD1 (5 bases). Trimming shortened V by 2 bases and J by 6 bases, and 10 bases separated the two germline ends. This CDR3 comprises 13 residues. The CDR3 nucleotides are TGTGCCAGCAGTTTAATGGGGGTTCATGGCTACACCTTC. Protein product: CASSLMGVHGYTF.

This chain connects TRBV13 to TRBJ2-7; D uncertain. The CDR3 runs 13 residues. In germline, CDR1 is PRHDT, CDR2 FYEKMQ (reference sequence). Trimming cost V 6 bases and J 6 bases, with 15 bases left between them. CDR3 sequence: CASRPMGLGEQYF. The CDR3 region has the DNA TGTGCCAGCAGACCGATGGGCCTGGGCGAGCAGTACTTC. Looking up the rest from reference TRBV13 and TRBJ2-7 gives the full variable domain: AAGVIQSPRHLIKEKRETATLKCYPIPRHDTVYWYQQGPGQDPQFLISFYEKMQSDKGSIPDRFSAQQFSDYHSELNMSSLELGDSALYFCASRPMGLGEQYFGPGTRLTVT.

The V gene is TRBV4-2, the J gene TRBJ2-7, with 7 bases matching TRBD1. Trimming cost V 2 bases and J 3 bases; bases outside gene matches: 4. The CDR3 has 14 amino acids. The V gene's germline CDR1 is LGHNA and CDR2 YNFKEQ. The CDR3 protein is CASSQRQGVYEQYF. Here the CDR3 DNA reads TGTGCCAGCAGCCAACGACAGGGTGTCTACGAGCAGTACTTC.

J is TRBJ1-2 and V is TRBV11-2; possibly TRBD1 for D (6 bases). CDR1 SGHAT and CDR2 FQNNGV come from the germline V gene. The CDR3 is made up of 13 amino acids. V lost 1 base to trimming and J lost 13 bases, with 16 bases between them. Here the CDR3 reads CASSLGGQTNPTF. CDR3 nucleotide sequence: TGTGCCAGCAGCTTAGGTGGACAGACCAACCCCACCTTC.

The V gene is TRBV19, the J gene TRBJ2-1; 8 bases line up with TRBD2. CDR3 size: 17 residues. The V gene end was trimmed by 1 base and the J gene end by 9 bases; junction bases not matched to a gene: 14. In germline, CDR1 is LNHDA, CDR2 SQIVND (reference sequence). Here the CDR3 DNA reads TGTGCCAGTAGTATAGCTGTGGACAGCGGGAGTGGGGGTGAGCAGTTCTTC. It encodes CASSIAVDSGSGGEQFF.

V and J are TRBV20-1 and TRBJ1-4, with 7 positions matching TRBD1. J was trimmed by 8 bases and V by 6 bases; bases with no gene match: 12. CDR3 length equals 14 residues. The germline V gene has CDR1 DFQATT and CDR2 SNEGSKA (reference sequence). Here the CDR3 DNA reads TGCAGTGCGGTAGGGGGCAGAGGGCCCGAAAAACTGTTTTTT. Its protein product is CSAVGGRGPEKLFF.

Only a few counts were recorded for this clonotype. This CDR3 is CASSIEGSGRPNEQFF. The DNA for the CDR3 is TGTGCCAGTAGTATAGAGGGTAGCGGGAGGCCGAATGAGCAGTTCTTC. V and J are TRBV19 and TRBJ2-1; 10 bases fit TRBD2. The CDR3 totals 16 residues. The junction had 6 bases not matched to a gene; V was cut back by 0 bases and J by 7 bases. Germline V gene sequence: CDR1 LNHDA, CDR2 SQIVND (reference sequence).

The chain's CDR3 is CASSRRDREWKYEQYF. CDR3 nucleotides: TGTGCCAGCAGCCGCCGGGACAGGGAGTGGAAGTACGAGCAGTACTTC. The chain is built from TRBV12-3 or TRBV12-4 and TRBJ2-7; 9 bases map to TRBD1. The CDR3 is 16 residues long. J lost 4 bases, V lost 6 bases, and 13 bases had no gene match.

The chain uses TRBV7-2 and TRBJ1-1; 7 nucleotides align to TRBD1. The junction had 7 bases not matched to a gene; V was cut back by 1 base and J by 5 bases. This CDR3 region has 15 residues. The V gene's germline CDR1 is SGHTA and CDR2 FQGNSA. The chain's CDR3 is CASSLGGTAGTEAFF. DNA for the CDR3: TGTGCCAGCAGCTTAGGGGGGACAGCAGGGACTGAAGCTTTCTTT.

This clonotype was recorded at least ten times. V is TRBV7-2 and J is TRBJ2-1, with TRBD2 identical over 14 bases. Per germline, CDR1 SGHTA and CDR2 FQGNSA. Trimming removed 5 bases from V and 10 bases from J; junction bases left unmatched: 4. The length of the CDR3 is 14 residues. The CDR3: CASSPGTSGREQFF. The CDR3 DNA sequence: TGTGCCAGCAGCCCGGGGACTAGCGGGAGAGAGCAGTTCTTC.

The V and J genes are TRBV7-6 and TRBJ2-5; no definite D call. In germline, CDR1 is SGHVS, CDR2 FNYEAQ. The CDR3 is 14 amino acids. The ends were cut back, 5 bases at V and 2 bases at J, with 12 bases in the middle. This chain's CDR3 is CASSPRPTQETQYF. The CDR3 nucleotides are TGTGCCAGCAGCCCCAGACCAACTCAAGAGACCCAGTACTTC.

The sample holds many counts of this clonotype. The CDR3: CASRRTSGSFDEQFF. Written as DNA, the CDR3 is TGTGCCAGCAGACGGACTAGCGGGAGTTTCGATGAGCAGTTCTTC. The V and J genes are TRBV7-2 and TRBJ2-1; 13 positions match TRBD2. Germline V gene lookup returns CDR1 SGHTA and CDR2 FQGNSA. This CDR3 has 15 residues. V was clipped by 6 bases and J by 8 bases; unmatched bases: 7.

A few counts support this clonotype. The chain uses TRBV19 and TRBJ2-3, with 7 bases that match TRBD1. From germline, CDR1 is LNHDA and CDR2 SQIVND (reference sequence). This CDR3 has 14 amino acids. Trimming at V came to 7 bases and at J to 0 bases, leaving 4 bases not matched to a gene. Here the CDR3 DNA reads TGTGCCAGTATCCCGACAGGGAGCACAGATACGCAGTATTTT. It is translated as CASIPTGSTDTQYF.

Ten or more counts support this clonotype. The V call is TRBV7-2, the J call TRBJ1-2, with D perhaps TRBD1 (6 bases). V was trimmed by 4 bases and J by 12 bases, leaving 18 bases between them. CDR1 is SGHTA and CDR2 is FQGNSA in the germline V gene. This CDR3 is 13 amino acids long. This CDR3 reads CASSSRVGTPNTF. The CDR3 DNA is TGTGCCAGCAGCTCAAGAGTCGGGACACCTAACACCTTC.

Regarding this clonotype: One junction end does not reproduce the germline sequence, and a read error may be involved. V usage is TRBV12-3 or TRBV12-4 and J usage is TRBJ2-1, with TRBD1 as a possible D gene (5 bases). The CDR3 loop spans 17 amino acids. The CDR3 DNA reads TGTGCCAGCAGTTTACTCCCTATGACAGCACCATACATTGAGCAGTTCTTC. This translates into CASSLLPMTAPYIEQFF.